The 2 T cell receptor beta chains in this list originate from one sample, sequenced in a study of blood T cell repertoires in COVID-19 (dated by TCRdb to about 2020). Receptors were amplified or captured by the immunoSEQ multiplex PCR assay. TCRdb mirrors the immuneACCESS table, restricted to in-frame sequences. Some clones are absent from its copies; in checked studies, under half trace to an unresolved V gene, and the reason for the others is unknown. The sample yields about 130,000 clones; over 60% were counted once. The top ten hold about 39% of the sample. The material sequenced was peripheral blood. Every receptor here comes from a man aged 35-49 years with active or convalescent COVID-19.

This clone showed up just a few times. The gene calls are TRBV2 and TRBJ1-1, with 7 bases matching TRBD1. Germline assignment: CDR1 SNHLY and CDR2 FYNNEI. This CDR3 region has 11 residues. The CDR3 is CALQGDAEAFF. The CDR3 DNA sequence: TGTGCACTGCAGGGGGATGCTGAAGCTTTCTTT.

V is TRBV18 and J is TRBJ1-2; a possible D gene is TRBD1 (5 bases). The CDR3 is 15 residues long. V was trimmed by 2 bases and J by 4 bases, leaving 14 bases between them. CDR1 and CDR2 (germline): KGHSH, LQKENI. The CDR3 region is CASSPEAAGRYGYTF. The CDR3 nucleotides read TGTGCCAGCTCACCAGAGGCGGCAGGGCGCTATGGCTACACCTTC.